This T cell receptor beta chain was obtained from a study of cytomegalovirus exposure and HLA in healthy donors. Across the study: Earlier results showed approximately 120 million unique TCR beta sequences derived from roughly 180 million T cells. The study, taken as a whole, reports: Apparent HLA restriction characterized most CMV-associated TCR beta chains in a later analysis. From TCR beta sequences, most subjects' HLA-A and HLA-B alleles were reportedly predicted accurately. What a later analysis reportedly showed was that an Asian-associated ancestry cluster had fewer N-insertions than the approximately 720-donor mean.

The study ran its PCR with 60 Vbeta and 13 Jbeta primers. Sequencing used immunoSEQ multiplex PCR; TCRdb keeps in-frame clones, though not all of them. Seen here are 150,000 to 200,000 clones, around 85% observed once, and the top ten hold about 1.7%. Trimming took 7 bases from V and 7 from J, leaving 13 bases between them. Looked up from germline, CDR1 is MNHEY and CDR2 is SVGAGI. The CDR3 is made up of 12 amino acids. Details on this clone: Its cognate antigen is unknown.

The chain employs TRBV6-5 and TRBJ1-2, with D tentatively TRBD1 (5 bases). Sequenced: PBMCs. The TCR sequence derives from a man aged 18 to 29 in good health and CMV-seronegative. The CDR3 spells CASTSGRGGYTF. The CDR3 nucleotides read TGTGCCAGCACCTCTGGGAGGGGTGGCTACACCTTC.